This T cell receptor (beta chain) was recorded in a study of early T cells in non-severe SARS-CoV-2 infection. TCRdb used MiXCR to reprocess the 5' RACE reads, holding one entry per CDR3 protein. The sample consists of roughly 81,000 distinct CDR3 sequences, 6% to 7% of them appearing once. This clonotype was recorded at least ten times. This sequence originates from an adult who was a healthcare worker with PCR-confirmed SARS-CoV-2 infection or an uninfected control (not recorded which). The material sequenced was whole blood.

The CDR3 sequence: CSARADSSTDTQYF. The DNA of the CDR3 is TGCAGTGCTAGAGCGGACAGCAGCACAGATACGCAGTATTTT. The gene calls are TRBV20-1 and TRBJ2-3; possible D gene TRBD1, 6 bases. There are 14 residues in the CDR3. V lost 1 base and J lost 0, with 8 bases in between. Germline V gene sequence: CDR1 DFQATT, CDR2 SNEGSKA (reference sequence).